The sample holds a few counts of the clone carrying this T cell receptor beta chain. Its antigen is still unknown. Both 60 Vbeta primers and 13 Jbeta primers went into the PCR. The protocol was immunoSEQ multiplex PCR, while the TCRdb copy is restricted to in-frame clones and leaves out a portion. This sample has approximately 150,000 clones, with 60% to 80% found just once. The V gene lost 6 bases and the J gene lost 8 bases, with 16 bases spanning the gap. The CDR3 extends over 13 amino acids. Germline V lookup: CDR1 MNHNY, CDR2 SVGAGI (reference sequence). The data were taken from a study of cytomegalovirus exposure and HLA in healthy donors. Study-level findings and limits: Most of the TCR beta V segments (in an earlier analysis) were productive either about 87% or about 30% of the time.

This TCR was sampled from a middle-aged woman in good health and CMV-seronegative. Material for sequencing was PBMCs. The genes are TRBV6-6 and TRBJ1-2; D not certain. The CDR3 sequence is CASSPIGSGGYTF. CDR3 sequence (DNA): TGTGCCAGCAGCCCAATCGGATCGGGAGGCTACACCTTC.